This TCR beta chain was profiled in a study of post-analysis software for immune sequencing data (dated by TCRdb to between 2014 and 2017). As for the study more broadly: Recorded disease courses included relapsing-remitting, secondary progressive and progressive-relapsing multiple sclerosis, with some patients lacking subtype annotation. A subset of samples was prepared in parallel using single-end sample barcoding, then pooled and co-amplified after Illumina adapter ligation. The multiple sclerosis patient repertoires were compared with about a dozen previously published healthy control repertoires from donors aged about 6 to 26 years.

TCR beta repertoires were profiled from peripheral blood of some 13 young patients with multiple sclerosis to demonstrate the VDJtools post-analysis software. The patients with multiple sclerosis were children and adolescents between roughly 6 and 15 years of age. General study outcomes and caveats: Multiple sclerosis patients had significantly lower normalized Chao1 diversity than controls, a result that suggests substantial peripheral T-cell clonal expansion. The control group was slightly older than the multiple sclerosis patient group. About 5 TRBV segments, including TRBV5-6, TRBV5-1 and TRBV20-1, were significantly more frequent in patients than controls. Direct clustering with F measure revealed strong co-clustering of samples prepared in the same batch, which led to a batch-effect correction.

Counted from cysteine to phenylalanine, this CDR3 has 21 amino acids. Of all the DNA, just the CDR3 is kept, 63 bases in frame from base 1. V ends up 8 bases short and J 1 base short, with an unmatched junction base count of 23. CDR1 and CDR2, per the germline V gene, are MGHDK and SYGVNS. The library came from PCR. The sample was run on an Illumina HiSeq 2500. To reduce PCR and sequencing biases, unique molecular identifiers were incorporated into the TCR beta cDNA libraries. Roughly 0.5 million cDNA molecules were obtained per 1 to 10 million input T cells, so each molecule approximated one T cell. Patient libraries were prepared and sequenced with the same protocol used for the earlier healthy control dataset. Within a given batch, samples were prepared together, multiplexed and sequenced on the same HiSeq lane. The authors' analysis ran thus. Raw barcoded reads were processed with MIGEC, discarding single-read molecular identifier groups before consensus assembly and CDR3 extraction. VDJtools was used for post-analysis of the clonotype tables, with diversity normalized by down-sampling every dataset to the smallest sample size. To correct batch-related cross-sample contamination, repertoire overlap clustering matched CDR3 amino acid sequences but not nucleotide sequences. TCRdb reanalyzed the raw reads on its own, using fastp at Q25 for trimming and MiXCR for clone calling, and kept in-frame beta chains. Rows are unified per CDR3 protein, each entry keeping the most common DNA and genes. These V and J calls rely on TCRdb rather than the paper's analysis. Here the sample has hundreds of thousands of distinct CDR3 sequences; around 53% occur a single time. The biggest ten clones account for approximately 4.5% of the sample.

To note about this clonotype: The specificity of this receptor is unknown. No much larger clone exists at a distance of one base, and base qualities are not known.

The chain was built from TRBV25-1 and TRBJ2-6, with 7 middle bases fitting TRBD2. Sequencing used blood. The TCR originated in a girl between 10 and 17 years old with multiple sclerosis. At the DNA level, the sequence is TGTGCCAGCGCTGCTTTGGGGGGGGACGGAGCTTCCCATTCTGGGGCCAACGTCCTGACTTTC. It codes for CASAALGGDGASHSGANVLTF.